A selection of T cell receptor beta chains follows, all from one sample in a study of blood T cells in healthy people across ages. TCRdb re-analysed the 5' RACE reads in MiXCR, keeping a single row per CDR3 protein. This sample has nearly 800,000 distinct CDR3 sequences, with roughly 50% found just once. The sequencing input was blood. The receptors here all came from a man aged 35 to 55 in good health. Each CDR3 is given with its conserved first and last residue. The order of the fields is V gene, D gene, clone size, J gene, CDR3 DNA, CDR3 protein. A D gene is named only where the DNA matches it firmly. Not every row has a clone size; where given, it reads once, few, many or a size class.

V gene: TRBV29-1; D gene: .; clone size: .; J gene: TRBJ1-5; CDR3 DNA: TGCAGCGTCCTTACTTCTACAGGGAGCAGCAATCAGCCCCAGCATTTT; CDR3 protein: CSVLTSTGSSNQPQHF
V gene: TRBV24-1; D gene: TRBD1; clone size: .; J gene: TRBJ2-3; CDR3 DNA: TGTGCCACCAGTGATTTGGGGGACAGGGGCCCCACAGATACGCAGTATTTT; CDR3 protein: CATSDLGDRGPTDTQYF
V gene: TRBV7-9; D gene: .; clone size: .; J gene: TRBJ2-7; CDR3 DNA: TGTGCCAGCAGCTTAGTTCCCCAGCGCGAGCAGTACTTC; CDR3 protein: CASSLVPQREQYF
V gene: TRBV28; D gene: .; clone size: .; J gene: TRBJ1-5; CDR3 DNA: TGTGCCAGCAGTGTGACTCTCCAGCCCCAGCATTTT; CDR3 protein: CASSVTLQPQHF
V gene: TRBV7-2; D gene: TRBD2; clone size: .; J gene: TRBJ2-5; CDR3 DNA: TGTGCCAGCAGGGCCCCGGCGGTAGCGGGAATTCAAGAGACCCAGTACTTC; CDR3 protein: CASRAPAVAGIQETQYF
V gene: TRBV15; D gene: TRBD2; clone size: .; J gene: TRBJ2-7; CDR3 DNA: TGTGCCACCAGCAGAGGTGGGACTAGCGGATACGAGCAGTACTTC; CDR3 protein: CATSRGGTSGYEQYF
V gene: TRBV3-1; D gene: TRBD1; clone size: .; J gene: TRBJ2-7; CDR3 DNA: TGTGCCACTGCTATGGGAGACAGGGACTACGAGCAGTACTTC; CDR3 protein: CATAMGDRDYEQYF
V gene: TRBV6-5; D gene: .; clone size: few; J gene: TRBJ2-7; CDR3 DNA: TGTGCCAGCAGCCACAGGCCTTCGGAGGAGCAGTACTTC; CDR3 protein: CASSHRPSEEQYF
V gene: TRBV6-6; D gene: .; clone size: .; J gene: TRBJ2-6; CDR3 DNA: TGTGCCAGCAACCCAGCGGACCACTCTGGGGCCAACGTCCTGACTTTC; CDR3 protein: CASNPADHSGANVLTF
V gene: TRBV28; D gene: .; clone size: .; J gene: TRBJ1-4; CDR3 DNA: TGTGCCAGCAGTTGGACTAATGAAAAACTGTTTTTT; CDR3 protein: CASSWTNEKLFF
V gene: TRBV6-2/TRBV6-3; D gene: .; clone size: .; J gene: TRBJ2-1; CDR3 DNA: TGTGCCAGCAGTCCTGGGGCTCTTATGGGCAATGAGCAGTTCTTC; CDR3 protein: CASSPGALMGNEQFF
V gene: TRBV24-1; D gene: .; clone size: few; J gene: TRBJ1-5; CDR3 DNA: TGTGCCACCAGTGGACGACTGCAGGAACAGCCCCAGCATTTT; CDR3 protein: CATSGRLQEQPQHF
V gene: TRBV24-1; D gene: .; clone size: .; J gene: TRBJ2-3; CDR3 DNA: TGTGCCACCAGTGATCTCGTATTAACAGATACGCAGTATTTT; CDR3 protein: CATSDLVLTDTQYF
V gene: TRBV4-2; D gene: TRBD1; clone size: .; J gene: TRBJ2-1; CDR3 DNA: TGTGCCAGCAGCCAAGACTTTAACCACAGGGGGCAGTTCTTC; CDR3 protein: CASSQDFNHRGQFF
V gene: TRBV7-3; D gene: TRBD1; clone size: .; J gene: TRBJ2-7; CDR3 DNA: TGTGCCAGCAGCTTAAGGGGATCGACAGGGTTCTACGAGCAGTACTTC; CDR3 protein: CASSLRGSTGFYEQYF
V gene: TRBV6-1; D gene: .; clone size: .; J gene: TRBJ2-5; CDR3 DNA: TGTGCCAGCAGTGAGGTATTTGACAGAGGGTACTTC; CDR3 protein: CASSEVFDRGYF
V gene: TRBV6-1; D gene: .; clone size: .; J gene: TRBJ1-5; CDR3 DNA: TGTGCCAGCTCGCAAGTCCGGGACGGAAATCAGCCCCAGCATTTT; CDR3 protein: CASSQVRDGNQPQHF
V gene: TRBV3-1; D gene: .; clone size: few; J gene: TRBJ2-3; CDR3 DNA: TGTGCCAGCAGCCAAGGGGGGGTAGCAGCCCGCACAGATACGCAGTATTTT; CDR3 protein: CASSQGGVAARTDTQYF
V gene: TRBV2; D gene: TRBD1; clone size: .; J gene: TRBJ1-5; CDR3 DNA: TGTGCCAGCAGTGTTGACAGGGGGCGCAATCAGCCCCAGCATTTT; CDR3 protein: CASSVDRGRNQPQHF
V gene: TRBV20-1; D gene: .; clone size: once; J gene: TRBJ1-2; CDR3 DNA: TGCAGTGCCAGAAAAGGGGCAGCCCGCCTTAACTATGGCTACACCTTC; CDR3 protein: CSARKGAARLNYGYTF
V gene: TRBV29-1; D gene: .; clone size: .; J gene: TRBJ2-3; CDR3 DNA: TGCAGCGTTGTTAGTGGGGGCACAGATACGCAGTATTTT; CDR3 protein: CSVVSGGTDTQYF
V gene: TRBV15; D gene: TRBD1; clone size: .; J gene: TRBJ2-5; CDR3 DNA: TGTGCCACCAGCAGTGACGACAGGGGAGAGACCCAGTACTTC; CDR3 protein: CATSSDDRGETQYF
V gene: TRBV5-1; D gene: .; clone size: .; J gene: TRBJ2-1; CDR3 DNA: TGCGCCAGCAGCTGGGGCGGGACGACGTTCTTC; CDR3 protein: CASSWGGTTFF
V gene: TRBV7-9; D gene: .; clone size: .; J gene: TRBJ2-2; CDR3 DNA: TGTGCCAGCAGCCCTCTCTCAGGGCGAAACACCGGGGAGCTGTTTTTT; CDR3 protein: CASSPLSGRNTGELFF
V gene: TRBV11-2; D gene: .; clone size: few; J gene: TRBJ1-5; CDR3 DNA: TGTGCCAGCAGCTTAGATCAGGCTCAGCCCCAGCATTTT; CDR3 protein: CASSLDQAQPQHF
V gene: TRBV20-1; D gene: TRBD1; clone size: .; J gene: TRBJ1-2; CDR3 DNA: TGCAGTGCCCGAGAGTGGACAGGGTCTTTTGGCTATGGCTACACCTTC; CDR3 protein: CSAREWTGSFGYGYTF
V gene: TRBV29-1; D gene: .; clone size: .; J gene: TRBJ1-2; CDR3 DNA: TGCAGCGTTGAGGAACGGTCCTATGGCTACACCTTC; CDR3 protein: CSVEERSYGYTF
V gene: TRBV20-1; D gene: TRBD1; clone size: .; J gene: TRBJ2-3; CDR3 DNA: TGCAGTGTCGGGACAGGGCGTTCAGATACGCAGTATTTT; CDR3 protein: CSVGTGRSDTQYF
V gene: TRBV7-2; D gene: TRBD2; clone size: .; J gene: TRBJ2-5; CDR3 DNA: TGTGCCAGCAGCTTAGAAGTAGCGGGGGGGCTCGAGACCCAGTACTTC; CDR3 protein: CASSLEVAGGLETQYF
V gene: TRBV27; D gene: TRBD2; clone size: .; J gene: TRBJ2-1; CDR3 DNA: TGTGCCAGCAGTGCCCTAGCGGGAGGTGAGAATGAGCAGTTCTTC; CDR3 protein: CASSALAGGENEQFF
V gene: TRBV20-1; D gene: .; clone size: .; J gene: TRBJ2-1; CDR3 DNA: TGCAGTGCTAGGAAGCTCTACTCCTACAATGAGCAGTTCTTC; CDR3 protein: CSARKLYSYNEQFF
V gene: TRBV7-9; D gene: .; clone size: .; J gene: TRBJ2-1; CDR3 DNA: TGTGCCAGCAGCTTAGTCCCCTCAAAGATAGTTGAGCAGTTCTTC; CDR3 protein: CASSLVPSKIVEQFF
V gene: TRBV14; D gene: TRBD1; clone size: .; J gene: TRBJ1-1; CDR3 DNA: TGTGCCAGCAGCCGTAGGACAGGAATGGACACTGAAGCTTTCTTT; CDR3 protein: CASSRRTGMDTEAFF
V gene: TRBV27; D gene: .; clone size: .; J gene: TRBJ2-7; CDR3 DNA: TGTGCCAGCAGCCAAAGGCACGGGCCCTACGAGCAGTACTTC; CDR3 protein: CASSQRHGPYEQYF
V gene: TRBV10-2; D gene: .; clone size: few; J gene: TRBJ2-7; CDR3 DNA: TGCGCCAGCCTGTCAGGGGTAAGCTACGAGCAGTACTTC; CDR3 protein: CASLSGVSYEQYF
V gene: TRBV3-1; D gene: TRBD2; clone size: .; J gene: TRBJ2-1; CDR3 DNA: TGTGCCAGCAGCCAAAGGTCCCCCGGGGGGGCCTACAATGAGCAGTTCTTC; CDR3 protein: CASSQRSPGGAYNEQFF
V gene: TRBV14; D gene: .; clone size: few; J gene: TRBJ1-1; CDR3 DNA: TGTGCCAGCAGCCATGGCAACACTGAAGCTTTCTTT; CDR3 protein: CASSHGNTEAFF
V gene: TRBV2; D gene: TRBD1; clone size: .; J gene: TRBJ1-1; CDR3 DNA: TGTGCCAGCAGCCGACAGGGACAGGGATCGCCAGAAGCTTTCTTT; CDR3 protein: CASSRQGQGSPEAFF
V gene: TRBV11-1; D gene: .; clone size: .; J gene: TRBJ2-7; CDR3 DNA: TGTGCCAGCAGCCCCCTCGAATACGAGCAGTACTTC; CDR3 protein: CASSPLEYEQYF
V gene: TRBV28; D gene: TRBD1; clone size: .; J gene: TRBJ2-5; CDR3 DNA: TGTGCCAGCAGTTCCGCGACAGGGGGTAGGGCAGAGACCCAGTACTTC; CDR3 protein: CASSSATGGRAETQYF
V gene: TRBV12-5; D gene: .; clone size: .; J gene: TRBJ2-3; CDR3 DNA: TGTGCTAGTGCCTTTCCAGGGGAAACAGATACGCAGTATTTT; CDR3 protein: CASAFPGETDTQYF
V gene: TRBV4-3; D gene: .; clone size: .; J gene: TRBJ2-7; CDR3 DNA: TGCGCCAGCAGCCACCCGGGGGCCTACGAGCAGTACTTC; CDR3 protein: CASSHPGAYEQYF
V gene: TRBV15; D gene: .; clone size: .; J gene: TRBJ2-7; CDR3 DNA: TGTACCACCAGCAGAAACAGAAACGGGATTGGCTACGAGCAGTACTTC; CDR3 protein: CTTSRNRNGIGYEQYF
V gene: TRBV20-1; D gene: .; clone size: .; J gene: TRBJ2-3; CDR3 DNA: TGCAGTGCCGGCGGGAATCAAGATACGCAGTATTTT; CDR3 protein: CSAGGNQDTQYF
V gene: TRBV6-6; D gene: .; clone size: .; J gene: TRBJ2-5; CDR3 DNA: TGTGCCAGCAGCTCAAGCGGATTCCAAGAGACCCAGTACTTC; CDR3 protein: CASSSSGFQETQYF
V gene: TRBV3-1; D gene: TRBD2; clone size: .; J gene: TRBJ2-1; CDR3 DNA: TGTGCCAGCAGCCAAGTAAGCTCTCCGGGAGGGATCTCCTACAATGAGCAGTTCTTC; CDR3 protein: CASSQVSSPGGISYNEQFF
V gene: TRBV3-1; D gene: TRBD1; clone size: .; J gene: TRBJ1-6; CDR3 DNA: TGTGCCAGCAGCCAATCCCCCCCGGGACAGGGCGGATCACCCCTCCACTTT; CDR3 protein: CASSQSPPGQGGSPLHF
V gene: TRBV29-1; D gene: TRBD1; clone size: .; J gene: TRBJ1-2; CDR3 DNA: TGCAGCGTTGAAGATCGGCGGGACAGCGACTATGGCTACACCTTC; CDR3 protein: CSVEDRRDSDYGYTF
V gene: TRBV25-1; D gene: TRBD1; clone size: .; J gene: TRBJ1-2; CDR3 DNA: TGTGCCAGCAGTGAGTCGGAAGGGGGCGACTATGGCTACACCTTC; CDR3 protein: CASSESEGGDYGYTF
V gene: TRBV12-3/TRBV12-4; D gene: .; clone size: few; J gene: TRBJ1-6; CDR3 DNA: TGTGCCAGCAGTTTTATGCAGGGAAGCTCCTATAATTCACCCCTCCACTTT; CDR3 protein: CASSFMQGSSYNSPLHF
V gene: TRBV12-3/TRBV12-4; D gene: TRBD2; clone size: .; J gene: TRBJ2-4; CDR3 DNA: TGTGCCAGCAGTTCCGGACTAGCGGGAGAAGGCAAAAACATTCAGTACTTC; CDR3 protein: CASSSGLAGEGKNIQYF
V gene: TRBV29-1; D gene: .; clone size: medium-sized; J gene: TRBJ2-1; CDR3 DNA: TGCAGCGTTGCGATCGGGGCAGTCAATGAGCAGTTCTTC; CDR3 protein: CSVAIGAVNEQFF